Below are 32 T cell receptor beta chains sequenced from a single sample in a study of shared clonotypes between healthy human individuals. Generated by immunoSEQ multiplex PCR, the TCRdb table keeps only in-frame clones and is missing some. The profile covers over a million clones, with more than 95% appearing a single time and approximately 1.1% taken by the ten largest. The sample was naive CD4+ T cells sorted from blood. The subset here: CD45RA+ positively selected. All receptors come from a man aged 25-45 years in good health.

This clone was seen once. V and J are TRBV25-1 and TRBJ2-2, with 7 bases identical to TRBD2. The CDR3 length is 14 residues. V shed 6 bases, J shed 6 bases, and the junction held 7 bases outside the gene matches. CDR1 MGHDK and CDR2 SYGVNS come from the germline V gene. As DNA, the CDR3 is TGTGCCAGCAGGGGCGGGGAGGGGCCCGGGGAGCTGTTTTTT. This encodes CASRGGEGPGELFF.

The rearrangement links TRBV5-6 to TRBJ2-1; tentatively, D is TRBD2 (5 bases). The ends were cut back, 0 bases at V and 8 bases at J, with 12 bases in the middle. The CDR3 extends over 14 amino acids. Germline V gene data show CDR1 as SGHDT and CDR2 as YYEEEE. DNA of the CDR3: TGTGCCAGCAGCTTGGCCGGGCGGGTCCATGAGCAGTTCTTC. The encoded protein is CASSLAGRVHEQFF.

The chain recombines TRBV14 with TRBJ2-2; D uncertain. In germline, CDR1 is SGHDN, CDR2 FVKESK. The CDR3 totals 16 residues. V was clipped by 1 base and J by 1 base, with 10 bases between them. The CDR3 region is CASSQGLPQNTGELFF. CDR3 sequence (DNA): TGTGCCAGCAGCCAAGGGTTGCCACAGAACACCGGGGAGCTGTTTTTT.

The CDR3 here is CASSILAGGPTGELFF. The CDR3 coding sequence is TGTGCCAGCAGCATCTTAGCGGGAGGGCCAACCGGGGAGCTGTTTTTT. The chain uses TRBV5-5 and TRBJ2-2; 11 positions agree with TRBD2. The junction had 7 bases not matched to a gene; V was cut back by 4 bases and J by 5 bases. Germline CDR1 SGHKS, CDR2 YYEKEE (reference sequence). The length of the CDR3 is 16 residues.

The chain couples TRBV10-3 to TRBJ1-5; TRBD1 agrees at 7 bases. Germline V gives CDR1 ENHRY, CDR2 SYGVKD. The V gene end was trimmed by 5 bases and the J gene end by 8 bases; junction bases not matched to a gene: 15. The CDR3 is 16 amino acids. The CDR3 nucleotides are TGTGCCATCAGTCCCCCACTGGGAGGGGGCGAGAAGCCCCAGCATTTT. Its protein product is CAISPPLGGGEKPQHF.

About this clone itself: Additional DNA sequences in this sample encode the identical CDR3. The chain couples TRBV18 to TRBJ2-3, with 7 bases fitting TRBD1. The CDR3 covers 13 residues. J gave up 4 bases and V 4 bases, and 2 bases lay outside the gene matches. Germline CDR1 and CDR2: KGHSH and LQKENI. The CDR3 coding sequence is TGTGCCAGCTCACGCCAGGGGGCAGATACGCAGTATTTT. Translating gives CASSRQGADTQYF.

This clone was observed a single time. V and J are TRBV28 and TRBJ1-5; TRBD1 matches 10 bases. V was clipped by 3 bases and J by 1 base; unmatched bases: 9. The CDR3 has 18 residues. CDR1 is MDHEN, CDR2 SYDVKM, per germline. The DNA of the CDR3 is TGTGCCAGCAGTTTGACAGGGGGCGCAAGTTACAGCAATCAGCCCCAGCATTTT. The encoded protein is CASSLTGGASYSNQPQHF.

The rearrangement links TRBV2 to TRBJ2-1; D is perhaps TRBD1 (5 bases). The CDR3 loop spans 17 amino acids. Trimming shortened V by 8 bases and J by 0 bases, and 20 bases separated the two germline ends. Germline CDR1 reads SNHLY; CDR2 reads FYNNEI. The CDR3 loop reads CASPRARAASSYNEQFF. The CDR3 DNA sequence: TGTGCCAGCCCCAGAGCCAGGGCAGCAAGCTCCTACAATGAGCAGTTCTTC.

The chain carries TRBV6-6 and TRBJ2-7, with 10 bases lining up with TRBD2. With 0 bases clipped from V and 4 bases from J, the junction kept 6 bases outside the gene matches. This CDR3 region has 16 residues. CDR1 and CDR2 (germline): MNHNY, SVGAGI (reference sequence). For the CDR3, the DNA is TGTGCCAGCAGTTACTCCCGGACTAGCGGATCTTACGAGCAGTACTTC. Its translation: CASSYSRTSGSYEQYF.

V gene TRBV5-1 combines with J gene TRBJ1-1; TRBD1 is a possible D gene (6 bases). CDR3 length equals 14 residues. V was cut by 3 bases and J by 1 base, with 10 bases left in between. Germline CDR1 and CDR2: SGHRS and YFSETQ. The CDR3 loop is CASSSPRGNTEAFF. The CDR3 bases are TGCGCCAGCAGCTCGCCCAGGGGGAACACTGAAGCTTTCTTT.

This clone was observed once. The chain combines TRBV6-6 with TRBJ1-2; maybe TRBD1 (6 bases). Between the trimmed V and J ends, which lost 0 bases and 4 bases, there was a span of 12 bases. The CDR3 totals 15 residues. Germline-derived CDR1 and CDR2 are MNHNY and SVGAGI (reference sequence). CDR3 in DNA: TGTGCCAGCAGTTACTCGTGGGACACTAGCTATGGCTACACCTTC. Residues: CASSYSWDTSYGYTF.

The CDR3 bases are TGTGCCAGCAGCATAGGACAGGCGAACACTGAAGCTTTCTTT. This gives the protein CASSIGQANTEAFF. The chain employs TRBV7-8 and TRBJ1-1; 7 nucleotides match TRBD1. The CDR3 extends over 14 amino acids. The junction had 4 bases not matched to a gene; V was cut back by 5 bases and J by 1 base. Germline CDR1 is SGHVS and CDR2 is FQNEAQ.

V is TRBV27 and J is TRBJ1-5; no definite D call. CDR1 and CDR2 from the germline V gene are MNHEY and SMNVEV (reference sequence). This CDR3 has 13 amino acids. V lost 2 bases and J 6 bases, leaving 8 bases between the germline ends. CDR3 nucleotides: TGTGCCAGCAGTTTACGGGGTGCTCAGCCCCAGCATTTT. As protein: CASSLRGAQPQHF.

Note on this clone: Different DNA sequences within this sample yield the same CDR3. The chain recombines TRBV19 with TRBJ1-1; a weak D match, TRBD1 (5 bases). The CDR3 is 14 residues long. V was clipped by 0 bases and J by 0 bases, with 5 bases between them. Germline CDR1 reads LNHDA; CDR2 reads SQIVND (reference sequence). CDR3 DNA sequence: TGTGCCAGTAGTATAGACAGGGTGAACACTGAAGCTTTCTTT. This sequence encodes CASSIDRVNTEAFF.

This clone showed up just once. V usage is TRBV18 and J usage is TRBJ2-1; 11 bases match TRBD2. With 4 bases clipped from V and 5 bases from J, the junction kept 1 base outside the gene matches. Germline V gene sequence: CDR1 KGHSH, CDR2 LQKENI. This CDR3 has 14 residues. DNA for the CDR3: TGTGCCAGCTCACTGGGACTAGCGGACAATGAGCAGTTCTTC. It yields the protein CASSLGLADNEQFF.

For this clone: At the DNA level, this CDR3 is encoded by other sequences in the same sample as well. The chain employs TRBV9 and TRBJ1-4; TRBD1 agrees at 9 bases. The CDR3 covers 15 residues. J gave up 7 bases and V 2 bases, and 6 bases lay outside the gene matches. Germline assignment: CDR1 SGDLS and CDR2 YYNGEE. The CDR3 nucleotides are TGTGCCAGCAGCGTGGAGGGACAGGGAAGTGAAAAACTGTTTTTT. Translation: CASSVEGQGSEKLFF.

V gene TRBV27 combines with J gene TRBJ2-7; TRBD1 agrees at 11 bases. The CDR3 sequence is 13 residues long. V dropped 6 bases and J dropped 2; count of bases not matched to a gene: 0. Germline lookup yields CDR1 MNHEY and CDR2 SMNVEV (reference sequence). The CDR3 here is CASRDRGPYEQYF. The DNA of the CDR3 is TGTGCCAGCAGGGACAGGGGGCCCTACGAGCAGTACTTC.

The CDR3: CASSPTGNVRSYEQYF. The CDR3 DNA follows: TGTGCCAGCAGCCCGACAGGGAATGTTCGCTCCTACGAGCAGTACTTC. This sequence joins TRBV7-2 and TRBJ2-7; 7 nucleotides match TRBD1. The germline V gene has CDR1 SGHTA and CDR2 FQGNSA. The CDR3 contains 16 residues. J gave up 0 bases and V 5 bases, and 10 bases lay outside the gene matches. Looking up the rest from reference TRBV7-2 and TRBJ2-7 gives the full variable domain: GAGVSQSPSNKVTEKGKDVELRCDPISGHTALYWYRQSLGQGLEFLIYFQGNSAPDKSGLPSDRFSAERTGGSVSTLTIQRTQQEDSAVYLCASSPTGNVRSYEQYFGPGTRLTVT.

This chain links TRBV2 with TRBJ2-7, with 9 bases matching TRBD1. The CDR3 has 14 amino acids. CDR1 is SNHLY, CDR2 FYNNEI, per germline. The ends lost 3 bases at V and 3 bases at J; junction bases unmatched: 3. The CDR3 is CASSDDRGGYEQYF. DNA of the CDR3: TGTGCCAGCAGTGACGACAGGGGGGGCTACGAGCAGTACTTC. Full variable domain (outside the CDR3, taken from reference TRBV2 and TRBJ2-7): EPEVTQTPSHQVTQMGQEVILRCVPISNHLYFYWYRQILGQKVEFLVSFYNNEISEKSEIFDDQFSVERPDGSNFTLKIRSTKLEDSAMYFCASSDDRGGYEQYFGPGTRLTVT.

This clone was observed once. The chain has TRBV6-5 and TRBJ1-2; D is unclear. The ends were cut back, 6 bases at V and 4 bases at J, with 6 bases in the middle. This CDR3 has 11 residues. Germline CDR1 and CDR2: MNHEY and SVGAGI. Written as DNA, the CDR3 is TGTGCCAGCAGACTAGCCTATGGCTACACCTTC. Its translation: CASRLAYGYTF.

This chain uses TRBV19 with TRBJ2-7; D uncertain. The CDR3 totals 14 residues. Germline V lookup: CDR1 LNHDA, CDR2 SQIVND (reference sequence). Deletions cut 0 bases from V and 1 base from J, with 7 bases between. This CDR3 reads CASSIDPTSYEQYF. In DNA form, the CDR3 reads TGTGCCAGTAGTATAGATCCCACGTCCTACGAGCAGTACTTC.

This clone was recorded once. In nucleotides, the CDR3 is TGTGCCAGCAGCTTGGAATTAGGGACCGAGCAGTACTTC. Its translation is CASSLELGTEQYF. The rearrangement uses TRBV5-6 and TRBJ2-7; the D gene could be TRBD1 or TRBD2 (5 bases each). Germline loops: CDR1 SGHDT, CDR2 YYEEEE. V lost 0 bases, J lost 6 bases, and 10 bases lay in between. This CDR3 is 13 amino acids long.

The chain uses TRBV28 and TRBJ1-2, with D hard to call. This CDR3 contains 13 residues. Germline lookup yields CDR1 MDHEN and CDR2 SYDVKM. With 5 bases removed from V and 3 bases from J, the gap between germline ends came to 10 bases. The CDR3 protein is CASSPTPDYGYTF. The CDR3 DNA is TGTGCCAGCAGTCCCACGCCGGACTATGGCTACACCTTC.

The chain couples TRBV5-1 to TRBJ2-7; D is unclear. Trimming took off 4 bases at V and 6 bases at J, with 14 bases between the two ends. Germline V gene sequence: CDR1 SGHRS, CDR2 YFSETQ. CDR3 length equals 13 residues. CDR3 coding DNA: TGCGCCAGCAGCCCCCGAACAGAGCTCGAGCAGTACTTC. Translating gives CASSPRTELEQYF. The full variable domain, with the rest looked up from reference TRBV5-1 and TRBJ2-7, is KAGVTQTPRYLIKTRGQQVTLSCSPISGHRSVSWYQQTPGQGLQFLFEYFSETQRNKGNFPGRFSGRQFSNSRSEMNVSTLELGDSALYLCASSPRTELEQYFGPGTRLTVT.

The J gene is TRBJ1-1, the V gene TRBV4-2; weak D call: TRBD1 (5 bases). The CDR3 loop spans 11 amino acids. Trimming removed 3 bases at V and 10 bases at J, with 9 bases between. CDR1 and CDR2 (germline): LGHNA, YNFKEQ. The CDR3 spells CASSHGTGAFF. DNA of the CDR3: TGTGCCAGCAGCCACGGGACGGGAGCTTTCTTT.

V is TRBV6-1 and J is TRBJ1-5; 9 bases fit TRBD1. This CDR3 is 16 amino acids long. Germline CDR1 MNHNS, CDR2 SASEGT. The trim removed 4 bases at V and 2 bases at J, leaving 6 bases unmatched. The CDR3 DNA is TGTGCCAGCAGTGCTGGCCGGGACAGGGGCAATCAGCCCCAGCATTTT. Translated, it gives CASSAGRDRGNQPQHF.

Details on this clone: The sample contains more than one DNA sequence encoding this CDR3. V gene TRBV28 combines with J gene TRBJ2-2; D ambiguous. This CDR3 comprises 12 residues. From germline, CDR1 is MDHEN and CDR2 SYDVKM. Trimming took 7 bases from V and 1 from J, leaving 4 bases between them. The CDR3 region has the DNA TGTGCCAGCACTAAGAACACCGGGGAGCTGTTTTTT. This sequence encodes CASTKNTGELFF.

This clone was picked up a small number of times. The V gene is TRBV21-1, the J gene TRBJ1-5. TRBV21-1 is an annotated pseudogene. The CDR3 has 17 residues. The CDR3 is CASSNGGPGPRNQPQHF. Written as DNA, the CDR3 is TGTGCCAGCAGCAATGGCGGACCGGGGCCCCGCAATCAGCCCCAGCATTTT.

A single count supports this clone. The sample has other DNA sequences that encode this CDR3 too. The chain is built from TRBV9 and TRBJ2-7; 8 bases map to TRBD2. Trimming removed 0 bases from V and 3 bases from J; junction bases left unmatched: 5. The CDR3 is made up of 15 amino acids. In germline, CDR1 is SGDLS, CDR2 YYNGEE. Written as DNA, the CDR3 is TGTGCCAGCAGCGTAGCAGGGACTAGAGACTACGAGCAGTACTTC. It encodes CASSVAGTRDYEQYF.

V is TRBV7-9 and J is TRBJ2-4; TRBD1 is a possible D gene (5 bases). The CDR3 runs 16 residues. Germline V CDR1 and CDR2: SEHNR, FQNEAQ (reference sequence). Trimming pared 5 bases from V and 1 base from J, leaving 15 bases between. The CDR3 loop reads CASSPAPGPAKNIQYF. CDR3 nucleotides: TGTGCCAGCAGCCCGGCGCCAGGGCCTGCCAAAAACATTCAGTACTTC.

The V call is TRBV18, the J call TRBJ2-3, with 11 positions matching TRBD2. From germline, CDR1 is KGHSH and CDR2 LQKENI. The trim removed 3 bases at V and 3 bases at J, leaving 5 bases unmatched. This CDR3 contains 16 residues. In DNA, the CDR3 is TGTGCCAGCTCACCTCGCGGGACTAGCGGAACAGATACGCAGTATTTT. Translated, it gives CASSPRGTSGTDTQYF.

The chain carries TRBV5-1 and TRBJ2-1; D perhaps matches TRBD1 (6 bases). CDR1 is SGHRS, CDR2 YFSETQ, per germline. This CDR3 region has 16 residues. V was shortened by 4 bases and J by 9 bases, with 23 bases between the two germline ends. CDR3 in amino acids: CASSPEMWQGWGEQFF. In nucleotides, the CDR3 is TGCGCCAGCAGCCCAGAGATGTGGCAGGGGTGGGGTGAGCAGTTCTTC.